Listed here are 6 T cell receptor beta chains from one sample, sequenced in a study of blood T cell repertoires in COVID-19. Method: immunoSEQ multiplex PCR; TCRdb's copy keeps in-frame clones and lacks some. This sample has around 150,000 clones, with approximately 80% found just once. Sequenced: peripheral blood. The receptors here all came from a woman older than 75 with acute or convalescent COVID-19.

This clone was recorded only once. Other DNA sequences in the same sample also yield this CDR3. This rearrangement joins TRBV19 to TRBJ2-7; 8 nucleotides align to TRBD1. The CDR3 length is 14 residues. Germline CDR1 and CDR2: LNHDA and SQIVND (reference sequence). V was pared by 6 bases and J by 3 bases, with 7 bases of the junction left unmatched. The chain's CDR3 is CASSRPDRGYEQYF. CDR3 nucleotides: TGTGCCAGTAGCAGACCCGACAGGGGCTACGAGCAGTACTTC.

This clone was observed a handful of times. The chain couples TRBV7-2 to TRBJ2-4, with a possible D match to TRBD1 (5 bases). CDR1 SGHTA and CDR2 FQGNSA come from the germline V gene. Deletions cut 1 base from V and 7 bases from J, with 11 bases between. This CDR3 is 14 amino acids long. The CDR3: CASSLDPRGNIQYF. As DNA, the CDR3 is TGTGCCAGCAGCTTAGACCCTAGGGGTAACATTCAGTACTTC. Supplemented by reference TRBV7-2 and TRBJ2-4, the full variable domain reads GAGVSQSPSNKVTEKGKDVELRCDPISGHTALYWYRQSLGQGLEFLIYFQGNSAPDKSGLPSDRFSAERTGGSVSTLTIQRTQQEDSAVYLCASSLDPRGNIQYFGAGTRLSVL.

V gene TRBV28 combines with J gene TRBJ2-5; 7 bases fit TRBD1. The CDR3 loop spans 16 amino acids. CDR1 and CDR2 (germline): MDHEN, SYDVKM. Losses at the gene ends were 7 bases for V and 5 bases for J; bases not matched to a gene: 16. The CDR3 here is CASTRGSTARRETQYF. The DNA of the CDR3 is TGTGCCAGCACCAGGGGGAGTACCGCCCGTCGGGAGACCCAGTACTTC.

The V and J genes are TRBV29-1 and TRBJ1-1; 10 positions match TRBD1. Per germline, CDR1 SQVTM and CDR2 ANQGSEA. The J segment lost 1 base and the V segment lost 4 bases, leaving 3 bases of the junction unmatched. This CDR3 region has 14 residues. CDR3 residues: CSVGGQGRNTEAFF. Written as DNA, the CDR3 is TGCAGCGTTGGGGGACAGGGGCGGAACACTGAAGCTTTCTTT.

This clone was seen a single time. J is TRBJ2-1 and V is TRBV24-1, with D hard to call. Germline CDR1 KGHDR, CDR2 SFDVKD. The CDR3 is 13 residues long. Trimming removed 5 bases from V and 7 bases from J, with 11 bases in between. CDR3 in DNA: TGTGCCACCAGTGGGATGGCGGAGAATGAGCAGTTCTTC. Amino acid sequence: CATSGMAENEQFF.

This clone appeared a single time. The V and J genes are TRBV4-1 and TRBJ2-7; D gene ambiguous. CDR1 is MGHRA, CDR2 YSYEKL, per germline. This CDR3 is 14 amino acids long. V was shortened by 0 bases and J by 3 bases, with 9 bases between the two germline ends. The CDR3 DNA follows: TGCGCCAGCAGCCAAGAGTACAGATTCTACGAGCAGTACTTC. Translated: CASSQEYRFYEQYF.